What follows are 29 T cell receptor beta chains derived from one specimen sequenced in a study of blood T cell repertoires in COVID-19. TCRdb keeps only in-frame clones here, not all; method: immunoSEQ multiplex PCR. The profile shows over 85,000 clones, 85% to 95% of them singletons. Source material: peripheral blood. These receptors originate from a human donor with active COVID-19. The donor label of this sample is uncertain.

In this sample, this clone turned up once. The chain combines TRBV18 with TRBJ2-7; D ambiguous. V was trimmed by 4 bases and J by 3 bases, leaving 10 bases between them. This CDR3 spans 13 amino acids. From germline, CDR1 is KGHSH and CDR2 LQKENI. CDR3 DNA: TGTGCCAGCTCACGGGCAACATACTACGAGCAGTACTTC. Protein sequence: CASSRATYYEQYF.

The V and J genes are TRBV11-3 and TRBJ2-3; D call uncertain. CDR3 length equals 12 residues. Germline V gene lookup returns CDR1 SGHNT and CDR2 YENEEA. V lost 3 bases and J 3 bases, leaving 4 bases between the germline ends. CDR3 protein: CASSFGTDTQYF. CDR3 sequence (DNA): TGTGCCAGCAGCTTCGGGACAGATACGCAGTATTTT.

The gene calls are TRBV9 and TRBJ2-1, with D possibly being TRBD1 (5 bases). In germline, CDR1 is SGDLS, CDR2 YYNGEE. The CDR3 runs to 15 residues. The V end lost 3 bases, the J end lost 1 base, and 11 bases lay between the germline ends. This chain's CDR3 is CASSGQSLSYNEQFF. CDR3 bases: TGTGCCAGCAGCGGACAGAGTCTTTCCTACAATGAGCAGTTCTTC.

The CDR3 here is CASSTMPVLAGAAPDTGELFF. CDR3 nucleotide sequence: TGTGCCAGCAGCACTATGCCCGTTCTAGCGGGGGCCGCCCCGGACACCGGGGAGCTGTTTTTT. V and J are TRBV9 and TRBJ2-2; TRBD2 agrees at 10 bases. CDR1 and CDR2 (germline): SGDLS, YYNGEE. V was clipped by 4 bases and J by 3 bases; unmatched bases: 21. The CDR3 consists of 21 residues. Filled out from reference TRBV9 and TRBJ2-2, the complete variable domain reads DSGVTQTPKHLITATGQRVTLRCSPRSGDLSVYWYQQSLDQGLQFLIQYYNGEERAKGNILERFSAQQFPDLHSELNLSSLELGDSALYFCASSTMPVLAGAAPDTGELFFGEGSRLTVL.

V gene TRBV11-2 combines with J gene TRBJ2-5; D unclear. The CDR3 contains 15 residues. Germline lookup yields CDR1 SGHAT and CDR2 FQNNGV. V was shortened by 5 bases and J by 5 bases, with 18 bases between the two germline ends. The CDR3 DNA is TGTGCCAGCAGCCCCATGGCACAAGATTTTGAGACCCAGTACTTC. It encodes CASSPMAQDFETQYF. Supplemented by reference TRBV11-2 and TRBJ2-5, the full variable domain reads EAGVAQSPRYKIIEKRQSVAFWCNPISGHATLYWYQQILGQGPKLLIQFQNNGVVDDSQLPKDRFSAERLKGVDSTLKIQPAKLEDSAVYLCASSPMAQDFETQYFGPGTRLLVL.

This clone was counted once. The CDR3 loop reads CTSRDREGTGELFF. The CDR3 DNA is TGCACCAGCCGGGACAGAGAGGGGACCGGGGAGCTGTTTTTT. V and J are TRBV1 and TRBJ2-2; the listed D gene, TRBD1, was not tested against the DNA. TRBV1 is an annotated pseudogene. This CDR3 has 14 amino acids.

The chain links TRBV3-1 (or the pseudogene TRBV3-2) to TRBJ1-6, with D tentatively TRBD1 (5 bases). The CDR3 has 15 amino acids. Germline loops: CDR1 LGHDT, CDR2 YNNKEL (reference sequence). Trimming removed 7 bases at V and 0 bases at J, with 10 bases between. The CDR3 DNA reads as TGTGCCAGCACCCGGGGGAGCTCCTATAATTCACCCCTCCACTTT. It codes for CASTRGSSYNSPLHF.

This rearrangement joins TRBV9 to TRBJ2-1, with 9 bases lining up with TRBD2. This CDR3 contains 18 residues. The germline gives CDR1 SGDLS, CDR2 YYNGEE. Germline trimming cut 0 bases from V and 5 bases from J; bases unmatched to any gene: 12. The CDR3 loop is CASSVAASGARGDNEQFF. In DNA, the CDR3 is TGTGCCAGCAGCGTAGCGGCTAGCGGGGCCCGGGGGGACAATGAGCAGTTCTTC.

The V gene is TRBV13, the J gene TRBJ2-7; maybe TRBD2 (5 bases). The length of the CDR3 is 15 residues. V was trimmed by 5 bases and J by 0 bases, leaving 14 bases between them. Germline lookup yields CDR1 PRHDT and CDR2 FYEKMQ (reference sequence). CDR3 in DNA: TGTGCCAGCAGCCCGGAGAACGGGGTCTCCTACGAGCAGTACTTC. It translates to CASSPENGVSYEQYF.

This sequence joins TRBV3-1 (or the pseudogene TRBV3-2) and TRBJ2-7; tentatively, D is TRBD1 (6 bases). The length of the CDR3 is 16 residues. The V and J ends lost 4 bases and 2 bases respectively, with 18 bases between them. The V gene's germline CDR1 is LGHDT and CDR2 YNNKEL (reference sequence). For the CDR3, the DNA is TGTGCCAGCAGCCCCCGACTTAAAGGGGGAACCTACGAGCAGTACTTC. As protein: CASSPRLKGGTYEQYF.

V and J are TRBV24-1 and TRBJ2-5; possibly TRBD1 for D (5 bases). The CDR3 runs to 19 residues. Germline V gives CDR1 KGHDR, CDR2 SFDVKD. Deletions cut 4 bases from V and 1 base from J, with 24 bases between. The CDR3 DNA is TGTGCCACCAGTGACATTGCCCGAGAAGGCAGGGAAGCCCAAGAGACCCAGTACTTC. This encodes CATSDIAREGREAQETQYF.

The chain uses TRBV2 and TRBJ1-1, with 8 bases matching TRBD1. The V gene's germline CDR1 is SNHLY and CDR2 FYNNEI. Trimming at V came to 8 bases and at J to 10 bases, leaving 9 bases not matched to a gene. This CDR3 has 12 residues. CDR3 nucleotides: TGTGCCAGCGACTCGGGGACAGGATCAGCTTTCTTT. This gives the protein CASDSGTGSAFF. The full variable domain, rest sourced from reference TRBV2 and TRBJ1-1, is EPEVTQTPSHQVTQMGQEVILRCVPISNHLYFYWYRQILGQKVEFLVSFYNNEISEKSEIFDDQFSVERPDGSNFTLKIRSTKLEDSAMYFCASDSGTGSAFFGQGTRLTVV.

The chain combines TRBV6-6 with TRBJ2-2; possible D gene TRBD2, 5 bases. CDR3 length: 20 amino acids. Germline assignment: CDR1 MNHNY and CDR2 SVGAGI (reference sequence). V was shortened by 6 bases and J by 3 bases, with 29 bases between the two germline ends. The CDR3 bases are TGTGCCAGCAGCCGAGCCCCATTTACTGCCGGGAACGAATACACCGGGGAGCTGTTTTTT. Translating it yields CASSRAPFTAGNEYTGELFF.

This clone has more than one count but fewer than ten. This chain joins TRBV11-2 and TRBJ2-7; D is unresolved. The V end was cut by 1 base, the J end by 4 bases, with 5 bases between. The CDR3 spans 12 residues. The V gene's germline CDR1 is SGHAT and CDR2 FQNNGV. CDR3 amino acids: CASSLARYEQYF. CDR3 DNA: TGTGCCAGCAGCTTAGCCAGATACGAGCAGTACTTC.

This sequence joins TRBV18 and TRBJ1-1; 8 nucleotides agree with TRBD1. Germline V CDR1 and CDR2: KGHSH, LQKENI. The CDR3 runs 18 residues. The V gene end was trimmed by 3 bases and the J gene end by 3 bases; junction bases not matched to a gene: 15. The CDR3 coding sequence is TGTGCCAGCTCACCCAACCCGTGGGCAGGGGGCGCAGACACTGAAGCTTTCTTT. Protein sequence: CASSPNPWAGGADTEAFF.

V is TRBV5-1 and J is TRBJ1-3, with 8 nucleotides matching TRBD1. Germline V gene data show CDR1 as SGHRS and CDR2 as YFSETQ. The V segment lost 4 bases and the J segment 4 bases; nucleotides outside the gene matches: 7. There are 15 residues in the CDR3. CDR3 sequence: CASSPLTGEGNTIYF. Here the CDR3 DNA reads TGCGCCAGCAGCCCCCTGACAGGGGAAGGAAACACCATATATTTT.

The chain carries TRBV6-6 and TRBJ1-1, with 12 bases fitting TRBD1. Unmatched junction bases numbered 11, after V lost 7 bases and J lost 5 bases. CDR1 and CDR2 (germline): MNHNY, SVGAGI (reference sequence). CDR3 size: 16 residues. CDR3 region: CASTATGTGGGTEAFF. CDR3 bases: TGTGCCAGCACCGCGACCGGGACAGGGGGCGGGACTGAAGCTTTCTTT.

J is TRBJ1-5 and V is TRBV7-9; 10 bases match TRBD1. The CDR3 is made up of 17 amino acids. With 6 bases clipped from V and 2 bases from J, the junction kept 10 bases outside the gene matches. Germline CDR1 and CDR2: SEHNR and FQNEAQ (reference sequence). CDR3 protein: CASSKGTGTGGNQPQHF. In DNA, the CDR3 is TGTGCCAGCAGTAAAGGGACCGGGACAGGGGGCAATCAGCCCCAGCATTTT.

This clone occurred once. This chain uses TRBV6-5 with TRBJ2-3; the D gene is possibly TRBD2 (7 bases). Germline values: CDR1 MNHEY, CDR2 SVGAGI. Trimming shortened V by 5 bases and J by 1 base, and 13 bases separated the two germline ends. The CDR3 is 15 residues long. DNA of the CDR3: TGTGCCAGCAGTCTCGCGGGGGCCGGCACAGATACGCAGTATTTT. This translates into CASSLAGAGTDTQYF.

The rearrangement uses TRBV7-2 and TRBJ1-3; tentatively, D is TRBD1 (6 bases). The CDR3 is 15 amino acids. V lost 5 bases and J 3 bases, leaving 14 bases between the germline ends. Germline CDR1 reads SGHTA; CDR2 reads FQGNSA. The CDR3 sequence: CASSPRTVRGNTIYF. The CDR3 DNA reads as TGTGCCAGCAGCCCCCGGACAGTCCGTGGAAACACCATATATTTT.

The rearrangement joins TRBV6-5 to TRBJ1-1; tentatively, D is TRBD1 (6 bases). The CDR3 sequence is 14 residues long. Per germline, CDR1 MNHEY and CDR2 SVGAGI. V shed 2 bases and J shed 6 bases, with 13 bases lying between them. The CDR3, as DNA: TGTGCCAGCAGTTACAGTCAGGGGATTCCTGAAGCTTTCTTT. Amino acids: CASSYSQGIPEAFF.

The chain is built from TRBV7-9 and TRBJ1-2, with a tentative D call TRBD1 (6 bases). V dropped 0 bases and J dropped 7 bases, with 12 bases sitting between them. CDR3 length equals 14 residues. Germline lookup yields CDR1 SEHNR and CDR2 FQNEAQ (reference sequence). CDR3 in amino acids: CASSLAGGMGGYTF. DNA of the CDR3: TGTGCCAGCAGCTTAGCAGGGGGAATGGGTGGCTACACCTTC.

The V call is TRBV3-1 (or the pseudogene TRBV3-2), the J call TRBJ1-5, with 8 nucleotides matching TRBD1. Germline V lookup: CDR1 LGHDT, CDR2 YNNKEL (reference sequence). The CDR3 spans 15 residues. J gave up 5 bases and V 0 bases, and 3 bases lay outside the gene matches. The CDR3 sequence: CASSQEPDRDQPQHF. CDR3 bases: TGTGCCAGCAGCCAAGAACCGGACAGGGATCAGCCCCAGCATTTT.

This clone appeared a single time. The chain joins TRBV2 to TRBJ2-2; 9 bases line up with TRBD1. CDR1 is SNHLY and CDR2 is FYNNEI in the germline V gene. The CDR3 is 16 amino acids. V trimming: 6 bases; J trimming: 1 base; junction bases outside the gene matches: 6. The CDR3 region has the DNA TGTGCCAGCAGACCCAAGACAGGGGGGAACACCGGGGAGCTGTTTTTT. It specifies CASRPKTGGNTGELFF.

For the CDR3, the DNA is TGTGCCAGCAGGAAAGGGGCCATTCCCCAGCATTTT. This encodes CASRKGAIPQHF. The V and J genes are TRBV12-3 or TRBV12-4 and TRBJ1-5, with a tentative D call TRBD1 (5 bases). V shed 6 bases and J shed 10 bases, with 13 bases lying between them. CDR3 size: 12 residues.

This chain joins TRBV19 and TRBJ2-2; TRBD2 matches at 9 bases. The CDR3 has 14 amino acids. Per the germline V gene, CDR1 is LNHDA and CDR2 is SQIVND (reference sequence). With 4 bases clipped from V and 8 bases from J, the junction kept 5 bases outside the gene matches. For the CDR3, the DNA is TGTGCCAGTAGTACTGGACTAGCGAGGGGGGAGCTGTTTTTT. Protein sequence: CASSTGLARGELFF.

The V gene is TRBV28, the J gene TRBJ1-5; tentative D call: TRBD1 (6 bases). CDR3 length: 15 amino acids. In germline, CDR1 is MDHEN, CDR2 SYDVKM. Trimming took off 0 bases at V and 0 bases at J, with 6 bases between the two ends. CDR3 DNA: TGTGCCAGCAGTTTATGGGACAGTAGCAATCAGCCCCAGCATTTT. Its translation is CASSLWDSSNQPQHF.

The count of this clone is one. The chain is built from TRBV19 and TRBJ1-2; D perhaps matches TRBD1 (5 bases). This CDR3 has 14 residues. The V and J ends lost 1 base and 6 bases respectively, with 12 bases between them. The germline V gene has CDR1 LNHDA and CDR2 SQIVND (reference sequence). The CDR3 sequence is CASSIGTRVDGYTF. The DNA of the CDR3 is TGTGCCAGTAGTATAGGGACAAGAGTTGATGGCTACACCTTC.

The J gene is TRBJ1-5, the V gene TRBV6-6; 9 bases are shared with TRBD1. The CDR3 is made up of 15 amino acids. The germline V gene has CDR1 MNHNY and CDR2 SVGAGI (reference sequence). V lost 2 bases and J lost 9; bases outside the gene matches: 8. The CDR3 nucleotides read TGTGCCAGCAGTTACCTACGGGACAGGGAGTTGCCCCAGCATTTT. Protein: CASSYLRDRELPQHF.